These 17 T cell receptor beta chains originate from one sample sequenced in a study of blood T cell repertoires in COVID-19. The table came from immunoSEQ multiplex PCR; TCRdb's copy has only in-frame clones and leaves some out. The sample yields approximately 150,000 clones, 84% seen once. Sample: PBMCs or T cells enriched from blood (not recorded which). These TCRs come from a man aged 40-50 years with acute COVID-19.

V gene TRBV24-1 combines with J gene TRBJ2-2; a weak D match, TRBD2 (5 bases). Germline V gene sequence: CDR1 KGHDR, CDR2 SFDVKD. This CDR3 comprises 14 residues. The V end was cut by 7 bases, the J end by 6 bases, with 14 bases between. CDR3 in DNA: TGTGCCACCAGAGGGCCCGGAGCGGCCGGGGAGCTGTTTTTT. Amino acid sequence: CATRGPGAAGELFF.

The chain combines TRBV11-1 with TRBJ2-1; 11 nucleotides agree with TRBD2. The junction had 1 base not matched to a gene; V was cut back by 3 bases and J by 3 bases. CDR3 length: 15 residues. Germline V gene lookup returns CDR1 SGHAT and CDR2 FQDESV (reference sequence). In DNA form, the CDR3 reads TGTGCCAGCAGCTTGACTAGCGGGGACTACAATGAGCAGTTCTTC. It translates to CASSLTSGDYNEQFF.

The V and J genes are TRBV28 and TRBJ2-7, with D maybe TRBD1 (6 bases). This CDR3 has 15 amino acids. V lost 3 bases to trimming and J lost 0 bases, with 12 bases between them. Germline V gives CDR1 MDHEN, CDR2 SYDVKM. CDR3 DNA sequence: TGTGCCAGCAGTTTCCCCATGACAGGCTCCTACGAGCAGTACTTC. Translated: CASSFPMTGSYEQYF.

This clone was observed a single time. This sequence joins TRBV4-1 and TRBJ2-1; TRBD2 aligns across 9 bases. This CDR3 comprises 14 residues. Germline V gives CDR1 MGHRA, CDR2 YSYEKL. V trimming: 4 bases; J trimming: 7 bases; junction bases outside the gene matches: 5. The DNA of the CDR3 is TGCGCCAGCAGCCGCGGGAGGGATGGAAATGAGCAGTTCTTC. This sequence encodes CASSRGRDGNEQFF.

About this clone itself: Other DNA variants within this sample encode the same CDR3. The chain employs TRBV19 and TRBJ2-3; 9 bases fit TRBD2. The CDR3 is made up of 15 amino acids. The V segment lost 4 bases and the J segment 4 bases; nucleotides outside the gene matches: 6. CDR1 is LNHDA and CDR2 is SQIVND in the germline V gene (reference sequence). Written as DNA, the CDR3 is TGTGCCAGTAGTACCCTTAGCGGGGGCCCAGATACGCAGTATTTT. Translation gives CASSTLSGGPDTQYF.

The chain couples TRBV4-2 to TRBJ1-2; 8 bases match TRBD1. This CDR3 is 15 amino acids long. Unmatched junction bases numbered 4, after V lost 1 base and J lost 3 bases. The V gene's germline CDR1 is LGHNA and CDR2 YNFKEQ. The CDR3 sequence is CASSQVQGADYGYTF. CDR3 in DNA: TGTGCCAGCAGCCAAGTCCAGGGGGCGGACTATGGCTACACCTTC.

In this sample, this clone turned up a few times. The chain joins TRBV19 to TRBJ1-1; D unresolved. Between the trimmed V and J ends, which lost 4 bases and 1 base, there was a span of 13 bases. The CDR3 loop spans 15 amino acids. Germline loops: CDR1 LNHDA, CDR2 SQIVND (reference sequence). The CDR3 nucleotides read TGTGCCAGTAGTACACGACCCCTAGGGAACACTGAAGCTTTCTTT. This translates into CASSTRPLGNTEAFF.

In this sample, this clone turned up a few times. The genes are TRBV9 and TRBJ1-3; tentatively, D is TRBD1 (6 bases). Germline V gene lookup returns CDR1 SGDLS and CDR2 YYNGEE. Trimming stripped 4 bases from V and 0 bases from J, with 11 bases between. The CDR3 totals 15 residues. The CDR3 DNA follows: TGTGCCAGCAGCCTCCAGACAGGCTCTGGAAACACCATATATTTT. It translates to CASSLQTGSGNTIYF.

Remarks on this clone: Other nucleotide sequences in the sample specify the same CDR3. Here the CDR3 reads CASSLGAGGPDTQYF. DNA of the CDR3: TGTGCCAGCAGCTTAGGGGCGGGAGGGCCGGATACGCAGTATTTT. The rearrangement links TRBV11-3 to TRBJ2-3; 9 positions match TRBD2. Looked up from germline, CDR1 is SGHNT and CDR2 is YENEEA. The CDR3 has 15 amino acids. J lost 6 bases, V lost 1 base, and 5 bases had no gene match.

The chain recombines TRBV29-1 with TRBJ2-3, with D tentatively TRBD2 (7 bases). V was pared by 7 bases and J by 2 bases, with 16 bases between. Germline CDR1 and CDR2: SQVTM and ANQGSEA. The CDR3 covers 14 residues. CDR3 nucleotide sequence: TGCAGCGCATGGGGGGGCCGATACACAGATACGCAGTATTTT. Its translation: CSAWGGRYTDTQYF.

A single count supports this clone. The chain recombines TRBV5-1 with TRBJ1-1; the match to TRBD1 covers 8 bases. The trim removed 0 bases at V and 3 bases at J, leaving 7 bases unmatched. The CDR3 sequence is 16 residues long. In germline, CDR1 is SGHRS, CDR2 YFSETQ. The CDR3 DNA reads TGCGCCAGCAGCTTGGGGACAGGGTACGGGGACACTGAAGCTTTCTTT. This gives the protein CASSLGTGYGDTEAFF.

The rearrangement uses TRBV29-1 and TRBJ2-3; 7 nucleotides align to TRBD2. Germline assignment: CDR1 SQVTM and CDR2 ANQGSEA. CDR3 length: 14 residues. Germline trimming cut 7 bases from V and 5 bases from J; bases unmatched to any gene: 12. Written as DNA, the CDR3 is TGCAGCGCCTTGGTGCTCGGGAGGAGAGATACGCAGTATTTT. Its protein product is CSALVLGRRDTQYF.

The rearrangement joins TRBV6-6 to TRBJ1-2; D is uncertain. Trimming pared 6 bases from V and 4 bases from J, leaving 9 bases between. CDR3 length: 12 residues. CDR1 is MNHNY and CDR2 is SVGAGI in the germline V gene (reference sequence). CDR3 bases: TGTGCCAGCAGCCCCCTGGCCTATGGCTACACCTTC. It is translated as CASSPLAYGYTF.

CDR3 protein: CASSLTGPETQYF. DNA of the CDR3: TGTGCCAGCAGCCTAACAGGGCCAGAGACCCAGTACTTC. The gene calls are TRBV14 and TRBJ2-5, with a weak D call TRBD1 (6 bases). CDR1 SGHDN and CDR2 FVKESK come from the germline V gene. CDR3 length equals 13 residues. Trimming left V 4 bases short and J 4 bases short, with 10 bases between.

The CDR3: CATSRDPSGTNQPQHF. The CDR3 DNA follows: TGTGCCACCAGCAGAGACCCCTCGGGGACTAATCAGCCCCAGCATTTT. The J gene is TRBJ1-5, the V gene TRBV15; D perhaps matches TRBD1 (5 bases). Germline CDR1 and CDR2: LNHNV and YYDKDF (reference sequence). The V end was cut by 0 bases, the J end by 4 bases, with 13 bases between. The CDR3 has 16 residues.

This clone has a handful of counts. The J gene is TRBJ2-7, the V gene TRBV7-9, with 8 bases lining up with TRBD2. The CDR3 totals 14 residues. Germline CDR1 is SEHNR and CDR2 is FQNEAQ (reference sequence). With V trimmed by 3 bases and J by 4 bases, 5 bases remained unmatched. In nucleotides, the CDR3 is TGTGCCAGCAGCTTTAGCGGGAAGGATTACGAGCAGTACTTC. Protein product: CASSFSGKDYEQYF.

The rearrangement links TRBV14 to TRBJ1-1; TRBD1 matches at 7 bases. Germline V lookup: CDR1 SGHDN, CDR2 FVKESK. CDR3 length equals 13 residues. Trimming removed 1 base from V and 10 bases from J; junction bases left unmatched: 6. The CDR3 coding sequence is TGTGCCAGCAGCCAAGCCCATCCAGGGGGAGCTTTCTTT. Its protein is CASSQAHPGGAFF.